A single sample is the source of the 24 T cell receptor beta chains below, sequenced in a study of blood T cell repertoires in COVID-19. Produced via immunoSEQ multiplex PCR; TCRdb's table is partial and in-frame only. The sample has about 190,000 clones, about 86% seen once. Sequenced input: peripheral blood. The receptors here all came from a man aged 30 to 39 with active or convalescent COVID-19.

The chain employs TRBV29-1 and TRBJ2-7, with 7 bases lining up with TRBD2. With 4 bases clipped from V and 6 bases from J, the junction kept 0 bases outside the gene matches. CDR3 length: 10 amino acids. Germline CDR1 reads SQVTM; CDR2 reads ANQGSEA. The CDR3 sequence: CSVGEGEQYF. CDR3 DNA: TGCAGCGTTGGGGAGGGCGAGCAGTACTTC.

The V gene is TRBV6-2 or TRBV6-3, the J gene TRBJ1-2; 9 nucleotides agree with TRBD1. Germline CDR1 MNHEY, CDR2 SVGEGT. Losses at the gene ends were 4 bases for V and 8 bases for J; bases not matched to a gene: 8. This CDR3 is built from 14 residues. The CDR3 coding sequence is TGTGCCAGCAGTTTAAGGGACAGGGAGCGAGGCTACACCTTC. Translated, it gives CASSLRDRERGYTF.

This chain uses TRBV9 with TRBJ2-3, with 9 bases matching TRBD2. Germline values: CDR1 SGDLS, CDR2 YYNGEE. V gave up 2 bases and J gave up 5 bases; unmatched junction bases: 9. The CDR3 length is 16 residues. The CDR3 nucleotides are TGTGCCAGCAGCGTCGGTCTAGCGGGGACCCTAGATACGCAGTATTTT. Translated, it gives CASSVGLAGTLDTQYF.

The CDR3 reads CASSLEGRGDYEQYF. Written as DNA, the CDR3 is TGCGCCAGCAGCTTGGAGGGCAGGGGAGACTACGAGCAGTACTTC. The V and J genes are TRBV5-1 and TRBJ2-7, with D possibly being TRBD1 (6 bases). V was trimmed by 0 bases and J by 3 bases, leaving 13 bases between them. The CDR3 totals 15 residues. Germline CDR1 is SGHRS and CDR2 is YFSETQ.

The gene calls are TRBV10-3 and TRBJ2-2, with a possible D match to TRBD2 (5 bases). V lost 0 bases, J lost 4 bases, and 9 bases lay in between. CDR1 is ENHRY and CDR2 is SYGVKD in the germline V gene. The CDR3 runs to 15 residues. The CDR3 spells CAISESTGGTGELFF. The CDR3 DNA follows: TGTGCCATCAGTGAGTCTACCGGAGGCACCGGGGAGCTGTTTTTT.

The chain's CDR3 is CASSPLGGAGSNQPQHF. The CDR3 DNA reads TGTGCCAGCTCCCCTCTAGGAGGGGCTGGTAGCAATCAGCCCCAGCATTTT. The chain has TRBV2 and TRBJ1-5, with D perhaps TRBD1 (5 bases). Germline V CDR1 and CDR2: SNHLY, FYNNEI. V lost 8 bases and J lost 0, with 20 bases in between. The CDR3 spans 17 residues. The complete variable domain, with remaining parts taken from reference TRBV2 and TRBJ1-5, reads EPEVTQTPSHQVTQMGQEVILRCVPISNHLYFYWYRQILGQKVEFLVSFYNNEISEKSEIFDDQFSVERPDGSNFTLKIRSTKLEDSAMYFCASSPLGGAGSNQPQHFGDGTRLSIL.

The chain carries TRBV9 and TRBJ2-1, with 9 bases lining up with TRBD1. Germline V CDR1 and CDR2: SGDLS, YYNGEE. The V and J ends lost 2 bases and 8 bases, in that order; junction bases with no gene match: 5. The CDR3 is 14 amino acids. CDR3 nucleotides: TGTGCCAGCAGCGTCCGGGACAGGGCAGATGAGCAGTTCTTC. This translates into CASSVRDRADEQFF.

The chain joins TRBV9 to TRBJ2-1; the D gene is possibly TRBD2 (7 bases). The CDR3 is 16 amino acids. The V end was cut by 0 bases, the J end by 7 bases, with 17 bases between. Germline V lookup: CDR1 SGDLS, CDR2 YYNGEE. CDR3 DNA: TGTGCCAGCAGCGTAGCTGAGGGGGGGGGATGGAATGAGCAGTTCTTC. Protein product: CASSVAEGGGWNEQFF. Combining the CDR3 with reference TRBV9 and TRBJ2-1 gives the whole variable domain DSGVTQTPKHLITATGQRVTLRCSPRSGDLSVYWYQQSLDQGLQFLIQYYNGEERAKGNILERFSAQQFPDLHSELNLSSLELGDSALYFCASSVAEGGGWNEQFFGPGTRLTVL.

This clone showed up just once. CDR3 sequence (DNA): TGTGCCAGCAGTTCCGGGGGCTATGGCTACACCTTC. This sequence encodes CASSSGGYGYTF. The chain couples TRBV6-5 to TRBJ1-2; a weak D match, TRBD1 (5 bases). There are 12 residues in the CDR3. Trimming left V 4 bases short and J 4 bases short, with 7 bases between. Germline V gene lookup returns CDR1 MNHEY and CDR2 SVGAGI.

The chain links TRBV4-1 to TRBJ1-1, with D possibly TRBD1 on 6 matching bases. Trimming took off 0 bases at V and 6 bases at J, with 17 bases between the two ends. This CDR3 is built from 16 residues. CDR1 is MGHRA, CDR2 YSYEKL, per germline. The CDR3 reads CASSQDPTGTVPEAFF. In DNA form, the CDR3 reads TGCGCCAGCAGCCAAGATCCGACAGGTACTGTCCCTGAAGCTTTCTTT.

The genes are TRBV28 and TRBJ2-1, with TRBD2 matching 11 bases. From germline, CDR1 is MDHEN and CDR2 SYDVKM. V shed 5 bases and J 0 bases; nucleotides not matched to a gene: 6. The CDR3 has 17 amino acids. The DNA for the CDR3 is TGTGCCAGCAGTATACCAACTAGCGGGAGCTCCTACAATGAGCAGTTCTTC. Translation gives CASSIPTSGSSYNEQFF.

J is TRBJ1-4 and V is TRBV7-2; the D gene is possibly TRBD1 (6 bases). CDR3 length: 13 amino acids. Per the germline V gene, CDR1 is SGHTA and CDR2 is FQGNSA. Trimming cost V 2 bases and J 17 bases, with 18 bases left between them. Here the CDR3 DNA reads TGTGCCAGCAGCTTACTTGAAGGGGGACCGATCTTTTTT. This codes for CASSLLEGGPIFF.

This chain connects TRBV7-6 to TRBJ1-4, with D uncertain. Germline assignment: CDR1 SGHVS and CDR2 FNYEAQ. The CDR3 is made up of 16 amino acids. V lost 4 bases, J lost 6 bases, and 18 bases lay in between. In DNA form, the CDR3 reads TGTGCCAGCAGCTCCTCGGGGTCCTCCTCGGATGAAAAACTGTTTTTT. Amino acids: CASSSSGSSSDEKLFF.

This chain connects TRBV5-1 to TRBJ1-4, with D possibly being TRBD1 (6 bases). With 1 base removed from V and 5 bases from J, the gap between germline ends came to 15 bases. The CDR3 length is 16 residues. CDR1 is SGHRS, CDR2 YFSETQ, per germline. The CDR3 loop is CASSLLEQGQNEKLFF. For the CDR3, the DNA is TGCGCCAGCAGCTTGTTGGAACAGGGTCAAAATGAAAAACTGTTTTTT.

The chain couples TRBV4-1 to TRBJ2-3; TRBD2 aligns across 7 bases. The ends lost 6 bases at V and 4 bases at J; junction bases unmatched: 10. CDR3 length: 15 residues. Germline lookup yields CDR1 MGHRA and CDR2 YSYEKL. The CDR3 reads CASSGRDYKPDTQYF. CDR3 nucleotide sequence: TGCGCCAGCAGTGGAAGGGACTACAAACCAGATACGCAGTATTTT.

The chain has TRBV10-3 and TRBJ1-6, with TRBD1 matching over 7 bases. Germline V gene data show CDR1 as ENHRY and CDR2 as SYGVKD. J gave up 8 bases and V 6 bases, and 10 bases lay outside the gene matches. The CDR3 extends over 15 amino acids. CDR3 in amino acids: CAIRGGQSEDSPLHF. Written as DNA, the CDR3 is TGTGCCATCAGGGGGGGACAGAGCGAGGATTCACCCCTCCACTTT.

The rearrangement links TRBV7-2 to TRBJ2-7, with 9 bases identical to TRBD1. The length of the CDR3 is 15 residues. V shed 1 base and J 2 bases; nucleotides not matched to a gene: 3. Germline CDR1 SGHTA, CDR2 FQGNSA. The CDR3 nucleotides read TGTGCCAGCAGCTTAGGACAGGGGGGAACCTACGAGCAGTACTTC. This encodes CASSLGQGGTYEQYF.

The chain combines TRBV6-2 or TRBV6-3 with TRBJ2-7; 14 nucleotides agree with TRBD2. In germline, CDR1 is MNHEY, CDR2 SVGEGT. This CDR3 comprises 15 residues. J was trimmed by 3 bases and V by 6 bases; bases with no gene match: 4. The CDR3 bases are TGTGCCAGCAGCTGGACTAGCGGGAGGAGCTACGAGCAGTACTTC. Protein sequence: CASSWTSGRSYEQYF.

The chain is built from TRBV9 and TRBJ1-1; possible D gene TRBD1, 5 bases. V was shortened by 0 bases and J by 1 base, with 7 bases between the two germline ends. The CDR3 totals 14 residues. CDR1 is SGDLS, CDR2 YYNGEE, per germline. In nucleotides, the CDR3 is TGTGCCAGCAGCGTAGCGGGGGAGAACACTGAAGCTTTCTTT. This encodes CASSVAGENTEAFF.

This clone was seen a handful of times. The V gene is TRBV3-1 (or the pseudogene TRBV3-2), the J gene TRBJ1-3; 7 nucleotides match TRBD1. CDR3 length equals 14 residues. The germline V gene encodes CDR1 LGHDT and CDR2 YNNKEL (reference sequence). V dropped 1 base and J dropped 4; count of bases not matched to a gene: 1. CDR3 coding DNA: TGTGCCAGCAGCCAAGTGACAGGGGGAAACACCATATATTTT. Translated, it gives CASSQVTGGNTIYF.

This clone appeared once. The chain couples TRBV28 to TRBJ1-2; perhaps TRBD1 as D (6 bases). Deletions cut 3 bases from V and 8 bases from J, with 16 bases between. From germline, CDR1 is MDHEN and CDR2 SYDVKM. The CDR3 has 14 amino acids. CDR3 nucleotides: TGTGCCAGCAGTTTGTCTTCAGGGGTAGGGGGCTACACCTTC. It translates to CASSLSSGVGGYTF.

J is TRBJ2-7 and V is TRBV28, with a possible D match to TRBD1 (6 bases). The CDR3 runs 18 residues. V was cut by 6 bases and J by 0 bases, with 24 bases left in between. CDR1 and CDR2 (germline): MDHEN, SYDVKM. The CDR3: CASRTRIEGDRSSYEQYV. The CDR3, as DNA: TGTGCCAGCAGGACCCGTATAGAGGGCGACAGGAGCTCCTACGAGCAGTACGTC.

V gene TRBV27 combines with J gene TRBJ1-3, with 7 bases aligning to TRBD1. CDR1 is MNHEY and CDR2 is SMNVEV in the germline V gene (reference sequence). There are 14 residues in the CDR3. With 5 bases clipped from V and 4 bases from J, the junction kept 5 bases outside the gene matches. This CDR3 is CASSPDREGNTIYF. The CDR3 DNA reads as TGTGCCAGCAGTCCAGACAGGGAAGGAAACACCATATATTTT.

The genes are TRBV10-2 and TRBJ1-2; maybe TRBD1 (5 bases). Germline assignment: CDR1 WSHSY and CDR2 SAAADI. The CDR3 consists of 13 residues. Trimming took off 6 bases at V and 0 bases at J, with 8 bases between the two ends. CDR3: CASSATANYGYTF. The CDR3, as DNA: TGCGCCAGCAGCGCGACAGCTAACTATGGCTACACCTTC.